One sample yielded the 24 T cell receptor beta chains listed below, sequenced in a study of shared clonotypes between healthy human individuals. Sequenced by immunoSEQ multiplex PCR; TCRdb stores in-frame clones only, minus some. The sample holds more than 200,000 clones; over 60% are singletons and the top ten take roughly 10%. The source material was memory CD4+ T cells sorted from blood. Noted subset: CD45RA-negative fraction. The receptors here all came from a man aged 25 to 40 in good health.

CDR3: CASSYKYEQYF. The CDR3 region has the DNA TGTGCCAGCAGTTACAAGTACGAGCAGTACTTC. The chain couples TRBV28 to TRBJ2-7; D unresolved. V lost 4 bases to trimming and J lost 4 bases, with 5 bases between them. Germline V gene lookup returns CDR1 MDHEN and CDR2 SYDVKM. The length of the CDR3 is 11 residues.

The rearrangement links TRBV7-6 to TRBJ2-7; D is undetermined. CDR1 SGHVS and CDR2 FNYEAQ come from the germline V gene. Between the trimmed V and J ends, which lost 4 bases and 1 base, there was a span of 20 bases. The CDR3 consists of 17 residues. As DNA, the CDR3 is TGTGCCAGCAGCTCCCCGTGGGTAGCTAGAGGTTCCTACGAGCAGTACTTC. Protein product: CASSSPWVARGSYEQYF.

V usage is TRBV7-9 and J usage is TRBJ2-7; D is unclear. Germline V CDR1 and CDR2: SEHNR, FQNEAQ (reference sequence). V was clipped by 1 base and J by 4 bases, with 14 bases between them. This CDR3 contains 15 residues. The CDR3 nucleotides read TGTGCCAGCAGCTTAGGTGGTGTTCTGGGGTACGAGCAGTACTTC. It translates to CASSLGGVLGYEQYF. Complete variable domain (other parts from reference TRBV7-9 and TRBJ2-7): DTGVSQNPRHKITKRGQNVTFRCDPISEHNRLYWYRQTLGQGPEFLTYFQNEAQLEKSRLLSDRFSAERPKGSFSTLEIQRTEQGDSAMYLCASSLGGVLGYEQYFGPGTRLTVT.

The V call is TRBV5-5, the J call TRBJ2-7, with 9 positions matching TRBD2. Germline lookup yields CDR1 SGHKS and CDR2 YYEKEE (reference sequence). V was pared by 2 bases and J by 3 bases, with 9 bases of the junction left unmatched. CDR3 length equals 16 residues. The CDR3 DNA is TGTGCCAGCAGCTTAGTAAGCGGGGGGAATGTCTACGAGCAGTACTTC. Amino acid sequence: CASSLVSGGNVYEQYF.

The rearrangement uses TRBV10-3 and TRBJ2-5, with 9 positions matching TRBD1. V was clipped by 9 bases and J by 5 bases; unmatched bases: 4. CDR3 length: 12 residues. Germline lookup yields CDR1 ENHRY and CDR2 SYGVKD. The CDR3, as DNA: TGTGCCATAAAGACAGGGGGTGAGACCCAGTACTTC. It translates to CAIKTGGETQYF.

The chain joins TRBV7-9 to TRBJ2-1; D assignment may be TRBD1 or TRBD2 (5 bases each). The germline V gene has CDR1 SEHNR and CDR2 FQNEAQ (reference sequence). The V end was cut by 5 bases, the J end by 7 bases, with 18 bases between. CDR3 length equals 15 residues. This CDR3 reads CASSPKVREGNEQFF. For the CDR3, the DNA is TGTGCCAGCAGCCCCAAGGTCCGTGAGGGGAATGAGCAGTTCTTC.

The chain uses TRBV5-8 and TRBJ1-5; 7 bases line up with TRBD1. V trimming: 0 bases; J trimming: 0 bases; junction bases outside the gene matches: 12. CDR1 and CDR2 (germline): SGHTS, YDEGEE. CDR3 length: 19 amino acids. DNA for the CDR3: TGTGCCAGCAGCTTGGCCCGGGACAGTCGAGAGTATAGCAATCAGCCCCAGCATTTT. Encoded protein: CASSLARDSREYSNQPQHF. Drawing the rest from reference TRBV5-8 and TRBJ1-5, the complete variable domain is EAGVTQSPTHLIKTRGQQATLRCSPISGHTSVYWYQQALGLGLQFLLWYDEGEERNRGNFPPRFSGRQFPNYSSELNVNALELEDSALYLCASSLARDSREYSNQPQHFGDGTRLSIL.

The chain is built from TRBV7-2 and TRBJ2-5; TRBD2 might be the D (6 bases). The ends were cut back, 2 bases at V and 5 bases at J, with 9 bases in the middle. Per germline, CDR1 SGHTA and CDR2 FQGNSA. The CDR3 sequence is 13 residues long. Here the CDR3 DNA reads TGTGCCAGCAGCTTAAGGCTAGCGGAGACCCAGTACTTC. Translation: CASSLRLAETQYF.

CDR3 loop: CASSWDRNTEAFF. The CDR3 bases are TGCGCCAGCAGTTGGGACAGGAACACTGAAGCTTTCTTT. The genes are TRBV5-1 and TRBJ1-1; TRBD1 matches at 7 bases. The CDR3 totals 13 residues. Per the germline V gene, CDR1 is SGHRS and CDR2 is YFSETQ. V lost 5 bases to trimming and J lost 1 base; unmatched junction nucleotides: 2.

The gene calls are TRBV15 and TRBJ2-1; tentative D call: TRBD2 (7 bases). This CDR3 has 12 amino acids. The ends were cut back, 5 bases at V and 10 bases at J, with 12 bases in the middle. Germline V gene lookup returns CDR1 LNHNV and CDR2 YYDKDF (reference sequence). CDR3: CATSWGRGEQFF. The CDR3 DNA reads as TGTGCCACCAGCTGGGGGAGGGGGGAGCAGTTCTTC.

The chain employs TRBV5-5 and TRBJ1-4; weak D call: TRBD1 (5 bases). The ends were cut back, 7 bases at V and 1 base at J, with 14 bases in the middle. CDR3 length: 15 amino acids. Germline V gene sequence: CDR1 SGHKS, CDR2 YYEKEE (reference sequence). CDR3 sequence reads: CASLAGEGTNEKLFF. The CDR3 DNA reads as TGTGCCAGCCTGGCGGGGGAAGGAACTAATGAAAAACTGTTTTTT.

A few counts support this clone. The chain carries TRBV5-1 and TRBJ2-5; D is ambiguous. Per the germline V gene, CDR1 is SGHRS and CDR2 is YFSETQ. The CDR3 runs 13 residues. V was trimmed by 2 bases and J by 2 bases, leaving 7 bases between them. The CDR3, as DNA: TGCGCCAGCAGCTTAAGGGCACAAGAGACCCAGTACTTC. It is translated as CASSLRAQETQYF.

This CDR3 reads CASSPCGTSGSCEQFF. DNA of the CDR3: TGTGCCAGCTCACCTTGTGGAACTAGCGGGAGTTGTGAGCAGTTCTTC. J is TRBJ2-1 and V is TRBV18; 11 bases are a match to TRBD2. The CDR3 extends over 16 amino acids. J was trimmed by 9 bases and V by 3 bases; bases with no gene match: 10. From germline, CDR1 is KGHSH and CDR2 LQKENI.

The V call is TRBV4-3, the J call TRBJ2-5; TRBD1 or TRBD2 may be the D gene (5 bases each). Trimming left V 0 bases short and J 5 bases short, with 10 bases between. Germline V gene data show CDR1 as LGHNA and CDR2 as YSLEER. This CDR3 region has 14 residues. Here the CDR3 DNA reads TGCGCCAGCAGCCAAGAAGCTTGGGGGGAGACCCAGTACTTC. This translates into CASSQEAWGETQYF.

At least ten counts were recorded for this clone. The rearrangement joins TRBV6-6 to TRBJ2-1, with 7 bases aligning to TRBD2. Germline trimming cut 0 bases from V and 0 bases from J; bases unmatched to any gene: 2. This CDR3 is 16 amino acids long. Germline CDR1 MNHNY, CDR2 SVGAGI (reference sequence). In DNA, the CDR3 is TGTGCCAGCAGTTACTCGCGGGGGAGCTCCTACAATGAGCAGTTCTTC. This encodes CASSYSRGSSYNEQFF.

The chain couples TRBV7-2 to TRBJ2-4; D unclear. Germline V gene data show CDR1 as SGHTA and CDR2 as FQGNSA. CDR3 size: 13 residues. Trimming left V 3 bases short and J 6 bases short, with 9 bases between. The CDR3 protein is CASSFGETNIQYF. In nucleotides, the CDR3 is TGTGCCAGCAGCTTTGGTGAGACAAACATTCAGTACTTC.

This chain connects TRBV15 to TRBJ1-5, with a tentative D call TRBD1 (6 bases). This CDR3 spans 15 amino acids. Trimming stripped 3 bases from V and 4 bases from J, with 13 bases between. CDR1 LNHNV and CDR2 YYDKDF come from the germline V gene (reference sequence). CDR3 loop: CATSSGNRVNQPQHF. As DNA, the CDR3 is TGTGCCACCAGCAGTGGGAACAGGGTAAATCAGCCCCAGCATTTT.

This chain uses TRBV5-1 with TRBJ1-2; 7 nucleotides match TRBD1. V lost 4 bases and J lost 4; bases outside the gene matches: 4. Germline values: CDR1 SGHRS, CDR2 YFSETQ. This CDR3 spans 13 amino acids. The CDR3 is CASSPDRSYGYTF. The CDR3 DNA reads TGCGCCAGCAGCCCGGACAGGAGCTATGGCTACACCTTC.

The chain uses TRBV23-1 and TRBJ2-7; 11 nucleotides match TRBD1. TRBV23-1 is given ORF status, its function remaining uncertain. The CDR3 totals 17 residues. V gave up 6 bases and J gave up 7 bases; unmatched junction bases: 17. The CDR3 reads CASRKKPGTGGPFEQYF. The CDR3 region has the DNA TGCGCCAGCAGAAAGAAACCCGGGACAGGGGGTCCCTTTGAGCAGTACTTC.

The chain employs TRBV19 and TRBJ2-7, with D possibly TRBD2 on 5 matching bases. The CDR3 has 14 residues. Trimming removed 4 bases from V and 3 bases from J, with 13 bases in between. Germline V CDR1 and CDR2: LNHDA, SQIVND (reference sequence). The CDR3: CASSRLAGNYEQYF. DNA for the CDR3: TGTGCCAGTAGTAGGCTAGCAGGAAACTACGAGCAGTACTTC.

This clone appeared a few times. This chain joins TRBV13 and TRBJ1-4; 9 positions match TRBD1. V shed 5 bases and J 7 bases; nucleotides not matched to a gene: 5. Germline V gene data show CDR1 as PRHDT and CDR2 as FYEKMQ (reference sequence). The CDR3 is made up of 14 amino acids. The CDR3 sequence is CASSDRGTGEKLFF. The CDR3 DNA sequence: TGTGCCAGCAGCGACAGGGGGACGGGTGAAAAACTGTTTTTT.

Only one count was recorded for this clone. V and J are TRBV7-8 and TRBJ2-3, with 9 bases that match TRBD2. This CDR3 contains 20 residues. V lost 0 bases and J lost 6; bases outside the gene matches: 19. The V gene's germline CDR1 is SGHVS and CDR2 FQNEAQ. This CDR3 is CASSLARFAGGPPGDDTQYF. The CDR3 DNA reads TGTGCCAGCAGCTTAGCGCGTTTCGCGGGAGGGCCTCCCGGGGACGATACGCAGTATTTT.

This clone was counted only a few times. The V and J genes are TRBV6-5 and TRBJ2-7; no clear D. The V gene's germline CDR1 is MNHEY and CDR2 SVGAGI. V dropped 0 bases and J dropped 2 bases, with 14 bases sitting between them. The length of the CDR3 is 16 residues. The CDR3 DNA sequence: TGTGCCAGCAGTTACTCTAGCAACCCTAATCCCTACGAGCAGTACTTC. This encodes CASSYSSNPNPYEQYF.

V and J are TRBV29-1 and TRBJ2-1; D gene unclear. This CDR3 region has 14 residues. Trimming took off 4 bases at V and 4 bases at J, with 14 bases between the two ends. In germline, CDR1 is SQVTM, CDR2 ANQGSEA. CDR3: CSVGSLHLYNEQFF. DNA for the CDR3: TGCAGCGTTGGTAGCCTACATCTATACAATGAGCAGTTCTTC.